This TCR beta chain is from a study of CXCR3-negative and CXCR3-positive naive CD8 T cells. This CDR3 region has 11 residues. Looked up from germline, CDR1 is SEHNR and CDR2 is FQNEAQ (reference sequence). Each TRB cDNA library was prepared by 5' RACE (with UMI labels). TCRdb reprocessed the 5' RACE reads and reports one entry per CDR3 protein, with no DNA. Recorded here are approximately 5,800 distinct CDR3 sequences; the top ten clones represent 1.5% to 2%. The specimen was naive CXCR3- CD8+ T cells from blood. The subset was: CD45RO-CCR7+CD27+CD95- naive CD8+ T cells lacking CXCR3 (TNR3-). The receptor's source is a human donor in good health. Some clones in this sample may be carry-over from other donors' samples. The chain uses TRBV7-9 and TRBJ1-1. The CDR3 spells CASSFSGLAFF.